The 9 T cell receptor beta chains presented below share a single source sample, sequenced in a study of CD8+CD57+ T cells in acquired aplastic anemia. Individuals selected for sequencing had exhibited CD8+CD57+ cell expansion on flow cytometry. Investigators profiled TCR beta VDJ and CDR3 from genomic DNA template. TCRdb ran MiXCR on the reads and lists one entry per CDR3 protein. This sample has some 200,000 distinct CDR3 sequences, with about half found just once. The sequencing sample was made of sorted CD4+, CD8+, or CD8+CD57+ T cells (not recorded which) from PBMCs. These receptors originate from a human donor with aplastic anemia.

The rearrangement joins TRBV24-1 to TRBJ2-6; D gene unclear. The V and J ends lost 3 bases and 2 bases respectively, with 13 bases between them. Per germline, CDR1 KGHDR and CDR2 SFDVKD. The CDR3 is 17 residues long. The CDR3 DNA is TGTGCCACCAGTGATCCCCGCCGGGCCACTGGGGCCAACGTCCTGACTTTC. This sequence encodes CATSDPRRATGANVLTF.

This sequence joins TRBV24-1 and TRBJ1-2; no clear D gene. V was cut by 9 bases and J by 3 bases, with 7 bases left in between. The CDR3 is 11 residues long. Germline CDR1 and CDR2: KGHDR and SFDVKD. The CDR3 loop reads CATAGDYGYTF. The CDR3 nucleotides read TGTGCCACCGCAGGTGACTATGGCTACACCTTC.

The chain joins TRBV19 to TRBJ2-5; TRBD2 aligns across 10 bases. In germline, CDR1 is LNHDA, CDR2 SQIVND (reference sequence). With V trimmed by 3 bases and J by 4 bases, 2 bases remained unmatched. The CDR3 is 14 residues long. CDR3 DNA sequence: TGTGCCAGTAGTATGGCTAGCGGGGGAGAGACCCAGTACTTC. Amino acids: CASSMASGGETQYF.

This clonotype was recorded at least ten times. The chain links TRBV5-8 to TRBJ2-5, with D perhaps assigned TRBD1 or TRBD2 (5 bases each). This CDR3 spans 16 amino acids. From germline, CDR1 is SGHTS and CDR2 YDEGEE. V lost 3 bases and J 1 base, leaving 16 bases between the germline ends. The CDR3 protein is CASSSGASTPQETQYF. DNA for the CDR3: TGTGCCAGCAGCTCCGGGGCTTCTACCCCCCAAGAGACCCAGTACTTC.

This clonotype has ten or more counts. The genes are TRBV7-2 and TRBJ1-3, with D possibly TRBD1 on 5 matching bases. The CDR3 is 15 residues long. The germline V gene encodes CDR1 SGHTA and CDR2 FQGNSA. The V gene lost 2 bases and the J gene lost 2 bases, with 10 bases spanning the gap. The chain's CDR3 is CASSLRRAAGNTIYF. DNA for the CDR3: TGTGCCAGCAGCTTACGCAGGGCGGCTGGAAACACCATATATTTT.

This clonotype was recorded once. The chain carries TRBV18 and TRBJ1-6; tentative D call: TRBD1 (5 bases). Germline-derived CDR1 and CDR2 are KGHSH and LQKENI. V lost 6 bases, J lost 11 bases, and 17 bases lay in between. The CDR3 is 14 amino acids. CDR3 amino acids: CASSQGVGDPPLHF. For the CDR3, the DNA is TGTGCCAGCTCGCAGGGAGTGGGGGATCCACCCCTCCACTTT.

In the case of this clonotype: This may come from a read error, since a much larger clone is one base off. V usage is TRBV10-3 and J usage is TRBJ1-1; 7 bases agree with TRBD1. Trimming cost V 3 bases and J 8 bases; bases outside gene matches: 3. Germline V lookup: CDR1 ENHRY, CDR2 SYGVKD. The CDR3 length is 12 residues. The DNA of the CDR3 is TGTGCCATCAGTGATGCGGACAGGGAAGCTTTCTTT. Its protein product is CAISDADREAFF.

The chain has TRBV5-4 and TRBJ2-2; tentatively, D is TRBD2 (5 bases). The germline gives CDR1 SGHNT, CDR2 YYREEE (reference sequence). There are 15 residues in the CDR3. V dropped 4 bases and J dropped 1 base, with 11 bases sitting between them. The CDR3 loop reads CASSPWAGNTGELFF. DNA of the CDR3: TGTGCCAGCAGCCCCTGGGCGGGGAACACCGGGGAGCTGTTTTTT.

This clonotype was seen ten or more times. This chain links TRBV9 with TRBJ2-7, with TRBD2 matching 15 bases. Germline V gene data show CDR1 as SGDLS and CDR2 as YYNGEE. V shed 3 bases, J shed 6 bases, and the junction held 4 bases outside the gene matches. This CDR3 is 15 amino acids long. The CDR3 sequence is CASSGTSGRVSEQYF. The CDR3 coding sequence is TGTGCCAGCAGCGGGACTAGCGGGAGGGTAAGCGAGCAGTACTTC. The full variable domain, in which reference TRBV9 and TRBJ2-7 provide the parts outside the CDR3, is DSGVTQTPKHLITATGQRVTLRCSPRSGDLSVYWYQQSLDQGLQFLIQYYNGEERAKGNILERFSAQQFPDLHSELNLSSLELGDSALYFCASSGTSGRVSEQYFGPGTRLTVT.